The 13 T cell receptor beta chains listed next were all sequenced from one sample in a study of T cells in Graves' hyperthyroidism and ophthalmopathy. Amplification of TCR beta CDR3 regions used RNA as the template. HTBI primers drove first-round RT-PCR of the TCR CDR3. TCRdb re-derived calls from the multiplex PCR reads in MiXCR, one entry per CDR3 protein. This sample has hundreds of thousands of distinct CDR3 sequences; approximately 15% occur once, and the top ten carry 9.5% to 13%. Sequencing was done on a sample of blood. These receptors originate from a young woman with Graves' hyperthyroidism.

The V call is TRBV24-1, the J call TRBJ2-3; D might be TRBD2 (6 bases). The germline V gene encodes CDR1 KGHDR and CDR2 SFDVKD. The CDR3 sequence is 14 residues long. Trimming pared 4 bases from V and 6 bases from J, leaving 13 bases between. The CDR3 region is CATSEVLAADTQYF. CDR3 sequence (DNA): TGTGCCACCAGTGAAGTACTAGCTGCGGATACGCAGTATTTT.

The J gene is TRBJ2-6, the V gene TRBV29-1; perhaps TRBD2 as D (5 bases). CDR3 length: 13 amino acids. Looked up from germline, CDR1 is SQVTM and CDR2 is ANQGSEA. Trimming removed 3 bases from V and 2 bases from J, with 5 bases in between. The DNA of the CDR3 is TGCAGCGTTGAGACTACTGGGGCCAACGTCCTGACTTTC. This codes for CSVETTGANVLTF.

This clonotype was counted at least ten times. Germline is not matched at one junction end, which may reflect a read error. This chain links TRBV12-3 or TRBV12-4 with TRBJ2-7, with a tentative D call TRBD1 (5 bases). This CDR3 region has 14 residues. Written as DNA, the CDR3 is TGTGCCAGCAGCTTAGTTACAGGTTCCTACGAGCAGTACTTC. This gives the protein CASSLVTGSYEQYF.

This clonotype came up a few times. It may be a read error: a sequence one base away is much more abundant. The CDR3 sequence is CASRSDGYGYIF. The CDR3 region has the DNA TGTGCCAGCAGAAGTGACGGATATGGCTACATCTTC. J is TRBJ1-2 and V is TRBV6-1; D uncertain. CDR3 length: 12 amino acids. The germline V gene encodes CDR1 MNHNS and CDR2 SASEGT.

This clonotype was recorded many times. J is TRBJ2-1 and V is TRBV20-1, with TRBD2 matching over 8 bases. The CDR3 has 14 amino acids. Germline CDR1 reads DFQATT; CDR2 reads SNEGSKA (reference sequence). The ends lost 6 bases at V and 4 bases at J; junction bases unmatched: 8. In nucleotides, the CDR3 is TGCAGTGCCCTACTAGCGGTCGGGTACAATGAGCAGTTCTTC. Protein: CSALLAVGYNEQFF.

In this sample, this clonotype turned up a few times. The chain carries TRBV2 and TRBJ2-1, with D tentatively TRBD2 (6 bases). Germline CDR1 SNHLY, CDR2 FYNNEI. Trimming removed 8 bases from V and 5 bases from J, with 16 bases in between. The CDR3 is made up of 14 amino acids. CDR3 residues: CASASGERNNEQFF. Here the CDR3 DNA reads TGTGCCAGCGCGTCGGGGGAAAGGAACAATGAGCAGTTCTTC.

This rearrangement joins TRBV15 to TRBJ2-1, with D possibly being TRBD2 (5 bases). The germline CDR1 and CDR2 sequences are LNHNV and YYDKDF (reference sequence). The CDR3 loop spans 15 amino acids. V was pared by 4 bases and J by 5 bases, with 15 bases between. CDR3 sequence: CATSNMRAFNNEQFF. The CDR3 nucleotides read TGTGCCACCAGCAATATGCGGGCCTTCAACAATGAGCAGTTCTTC.

This clonotype was observed a few times. The chain links TRBV4-3 to TRBJ2-1; D gene ambiguous. Trimming removed 6 bases from V and 2 bases from J, with 11 bases in between. In germline, CDR1 is LGHNA, CDR2 YSLEER. CDR3 length: 14 residues. The CDR3 DNA sequence: TGCGCCAGCAGGTTATTAGGCCCCTACAATGAGCAGTTCTTC. Translating gives CASRLLGPYNEQFF.

This clonotype showed up many times. This sequence joins TRBV9 and TRBJ2-3, with 10 bases identical to TRBD2. V was clipped by 0 bases and J by 6 bases; unmatched bases: 4. Germline assignment: CDR1 SGDLS and CDR2 YYNGEE. There are 15 residues in the CDR3. The CDR3 loop reads CASSVEPAGGDTQYF. CDR3 sequence (DNA): TGTGCCAGCAGCGTAGAACCAGCGGGAGGGGATACGCAGTATTTT.

This clonotype has at least ten counts. The V and J genes are TRBV4-1 and TRBJ2-7; TRBD2 matches at 7 bases. The CDR3 is made up of 14 amino acids. Germline-derived CDR1 and CDR2 are MGHRA and YSYEKL. After removal of 2 bases from V and 6 bases from J, the junction contained 7 bases not matched to a gene. CDR3 region: CASSQPRLAGEQYF. CDR3 sequence (DNA): TGCGCCAGCAGCCAACCCCGACTAGCTGGCGAGCAGTACTTC.

This CDR3 reads CASSLRSQGNYGYTF. CDR3 in DNA: TGTGCCAGCAGCCTCCGAAGCCAGGGGAACTATGGCTACACCTTC. V and J are TRBV7-9 and TRBJ1-2, with D tentatively TRBD1 (6 bases). The CDR3 is made up of 15 amino acids. Germline CDR1 SEHNR, CDR2 FQNEAQ (reference sequence). With 5 bases removed from V and 2 bases from J, the gap between germline ends came to 15 bases.

In its sample, this clonotype was seen a few times. The rearrangement joins TRBV2 to TRBJ1-6, with TRBD1 matching 7 bases. This CDR3 contains 13 residues. CDR1 SNHLY and CDR2 FYNNEI come from the germline V gene. The junction had 3 bases not matched to a gene; V was cut back by 8 bases and J by 5 bases. The CDR3 spells CASGGTDNSPLHF. The DNA of the CDR3 is TGTGCCAGCGGCGGGACAGATAATTCACCCCTCCACTTT.

The chain joins TRBV4-1 to TRBJ2-3; D possibly corresponds to TRBD1 (5 bases). The germline V and J ends were trimmed by 1 base and 3 bases, with 17 bases remaining between them. This CDR3 comprises 17 residues. Per the germline V gene, CDR1 is MGHRA and CDR2 is YSYEKL. The CDR3 here is CASSQGPRTTKTDTQYF. CDR3 in DNA: TGCGCCAGCAGCCAAGGACCCAGGACAACGAAGACAGATACGCAGTATTTT.